This entry lists 17 T cell receptor beta chains sequenced from one sample in a study of resident and recirculating memory T cells in vitiligo. Sequencing was performed with immunoSEQ multiplex PCR; in TCRdb, only in-frame clones are kept and a portion is missing. The sample lists 75,000 to 95,000 clones; 92% were seen once. Sequenced: blood. Every receptor here comes from a male donor with vitiligo.

This chain joins TRBV28 and TRBJ2-7, with 7 nucleotides matching TRBD1. V dropped 10 bases and J dropped 2; count of bases not matched to a gene: 14. CDR1 is MDHEN and CDR2 is SYDVKM in the germline V gene. The CDR3 is 15 residues long. The CDR3 DNA follows: TGTGCCACCACAGGGGCCGACAGCGGCCCCTACGAGCAGTACTTC. It yields the protein CATTGADSGPYEQYF.

The V call is TRBV27, the J call TRBJ2-3, with a tentative D call TRBD2 (5 bases). The germline gives CDR1 MNHEY, CDR2 SMNVEV (reference sequence). V was cut by 1 base and J by 3 bases, with 11 bases left in between. The CDR3 consists of 15 residues. The CDR3, as DNA: TGTGCCAGCAGTTTATATCTAGGCGGGACAGATACGCAGTATTTT. Its protein product is CASSLYLGGTDTQYF.

The chain recombines TRBV7-3 with TRBJ1-1; 7 bases are shared with TRBD1. V lost 4 bases, J lost 1 base, and 3 bases stayed unmatched. This CDR3 contains 14 residues. In germline, CDR1 is SGHTA, CDR2 FQGTGA. CDR3 loop: CASSSTGPNTEAFF. Written as DNA, the CDR3 is TGTGCCAGCAGCTCGACAGGGCCGAACACTGAAGCTTTCTTT.

This chain links TRBV30 with TRBJ2-7; D gene ambiguous. Germline CDR1 is GTSNPN and CDR2 is SVGIG (reference sequence). This CDR3 spans 13 amino acids. V lost 3 bases to trimming and J lost 0 bases, with 9 bases between them. CDR3 protein: CAWSLVDSYEQYF. The CDR3 coding sequence is TGTGCCTGGAGCCTAGTAGACTCCTACGAGCAGTACTTC.

V gene TRBV4-3 combines with J gene TRBJ2-5; possible D gene TRBD2, 6 bases. This CDR3 region has 15 residues. Per germline, CDR1 LGHNA and CDR2 YSLEER. Trimming took off 1 base at V and 4 bases at J, with 13 bases between the two ends. The CDR3 DNA is TGCGCCAGCAGCCAAGGGCGGGGCTTTGCAGAGACCCAGTACTTC. Translating it yields CASSQGRGFAETQYF.

J is TRBJ2-3 and V is TRBV12-5; D perhaps matches TRBD2 (5 bases). The V gene's germline CDR1 is LGHNT and CDR2 FRNRAP. Trimming cost V 3 bases and J 6 bases, with 13 bases left between them. The CDR3 is made up of 14 amino acids. Here the CDR3 reads CASGLGLARDTQYF. CDR3 nucleotide sequence: TGTGCTAGTGGTTTAGGGCTAGCACGGGATACGCAGTATTTT.

The V and J genes are TRBV30 and TRBJ1-3; D uncertain. Germline CDR1 is GTSNPN and CDR2 is SVGIG (reference sequence). Trimming shortened V by 4 bases and J by 7 bases, and 14 bases separated the two germline ends. The CDR3 sequence is 13 residues long. The CDR3 reads CAWKVGGSNTIYF. The CDR3 region has the DNA TGTGCCTGGAAGGTCGGAGGATCGAACACCATATATTTT. Full variable domain (rest looked up from reference TRBV30 and TRBJ1-3): SQTIHQWPATLVQPVGSPLSLECTVEGTSNPNLYWYRQAAGRGLQLLFYSVGIGQISSEVPQNLSASRPQDRQFILSSKKLLLSDSGFYLCAWKVGGSNTIYFGEGSWLTVV.

The rearrangement joins TRBV27 to TRBJ1-5; tentative D call: TRBD1 (5 bases). Per the germline V gene, CDR1 is MNHEY and CDR2 is SMNVEV (reference sequence). Trimming cost V 2 bases and J 9 bases, with 11 bases left between them. This CDR3 spans 13 amino acids. CDR3 sequence reads: CASSLAGPGPQHF. The CDR3 DNA is TGTGCCAGCAGTTTAGCGGGGCCAGGGCCCCAGCATTTT.

The chain is built from TRBV28 and TRBJ2-7; tentatively, D is TRBD2 (6 bases). Trimming cost V 5 bases and J 3 bases, with 14 bases left between them. The CDR3 is 14 amino acids. Germline V gene sequence: CDR1 MDHEN, CDR2 SYDVKM. CDR3: CASSPTGGFYEQYF. The CDR3 nucleotides are TGTGCCAGCAGTCCAACCGGGGGATTCTACGAGCAGTACTTC.

The chain joins TRBV7-9 to TRBJ1-4, with D maybe TRBD1 (6 bases). This CDR3 has 16 amino acids. The germline V gene encodes CDR1 SEHNR and CDR2 FQNEAQ (reference sequence). The V gene lost 5 bases and the J gene lost 2 bases, with 15 bases spanning the gap. DNA of the CDR3: TGTGCCAGCAGCCACAGGGTTGTGGCGACTAATGAAAAACTGTTTTTT. Its protein product is CASSHRVVATNEKLFF.

The chain carries TRBV5-1 and TRBJ2-7; 9 nucleotides align to TRBD1. Germline CDR1 is SGHRS and CDR2 is YFSETQ. Trimming removed 5 bases from V and 6 bases from J; junction bases left unmatched: 12. The CDR3 covers 15 residues. CDR3 in amino acids: CASSQGGTGLGEQYF. The CDR3, as DNA: TGCGCCAGCAGTCAAGGTGGGACAGGGTTGGGCGAGCAGTACTTC.

The rearrangement joins TRBV9 to TRBJ2-3; 9 nucleotides match TRBD1. This CDR3 is 16 amino acids long. Germline V CDR1 and CDR2: SGDLS, YYNGEE. V trimming: 3 bases; J trimming: 3 bases; junction bases outside the gene matches: 8. In DNA, the CDR3 is TGTGCCAGCAGCGCCGAGGGACAGGGCTGGACAGATACGCAGTATTTT. Translating gives CASSAEGQGWTDTQYF.

The chain combines TRBV6-1 with TRBJ2-7, with D perhaps matching TRBD2 (5 bases). This CDR3 contains 15 residues. Deletions cut 4 bases from V and 2 bases from J, with 15 bases between. Germline V gene lookup returns CDR1 MNHNS and CDR2 SASEGT. CDR3 in DNA: TGTGCCAGCAGTGTTAAGGGAGAACGAGCCTACGAGCAGTACTTC. Residues: CASSVKGERAYEQYF.

The chain joins TRBV7-3 to TRBJ2-1; D not resolved. The germline V gene encodes CDR1 SGHTA and CDR2 FQGTGA. The germline V and J ends were trimmed by 5 bases and 7 bases, with 12 bases remaining between them. The CDR3 sequence is 13 residues long. In DNA form, the CDR3 reads TGTGCCAGCAGCCTTATGAGAGAGAATGAGCAGTTCTTC. Translating it yields CASSLMRENEQFF.

V usage is TRBV7-2 and J usage is TRBJ2-7; D gene uncertain. The CDR3 has 14 amino acids. In germline, CDR1 is SGHTA, CDR2 FQGNSA. V dropped 1 base and J dropped 2 bases, with 9 bases sitting between them. This CDR3 is CASSLEVGPYEQYF. CDR3 DNA sequence: TGTGCCAGCAGCTTAGAAGTGGGCCCCTACGAGCAGTACTTC.

The chain uses TRBV4-3 and TRBJ1-2; tentative D call: TRBD1 (5 bases). The V end was cut by 4 bases, the J end by 0 bases, with 12 bases between. The length of the CDR3 is 15 residues. CDR1 LGHNA and CDR2 YSLEER come from the germline V gene. DNA of the CDR3: TGCGCCAGCAGCCGGGGCCGGATCGCTAACTATGGCTACACCTTC. As protein: CASSRGRIANYGYTF.

V gene TRBV28 combines with J gene TRBJ2-7, with D uncertain. V lost 5 bases and J lost 6, with 8 bases in between. The CDR3 is 11 residues long. The germline gives CDR1 MDHEN, CDR2 SYDVKM. This CDR3 is CASSAVAEQYF. CDR3 DNA: TGTGCCAGCAGTGCAGTAGCCGAGCAGTACTTC. The full variable domain, its missing parts supplied by reference TRBV28 and TRBJ2-7, is DVKVTQSSRYLVKRTGEKVFLECVQDMDHENMFWYRQDPGLGLRLIYFSYDVKMKEKGDIPEGYSVSREKKERFSLILESASTNQTSMYLCASSAVAEQYFGPGTRLTVT.